A selection of T cell receptor beta chains follows, all from one sample in a study of control samples from healthy donors and cancer patients. Here immunoSEQ multiplex PCR was the method, and the copy in TCRdb shows in-frame clones only, minus some. The top ten hold roughly 15% of the sample, which has approximately 230,000 clones, roughly 87% seen once. Sequenced sample: PBMCs. The source is a woman in her sixties with lung cancer. Both conserved end residues are part of each CDR3. D genes are given only for firm matches. Clone size appears in some rows only: once, few, many, or a class for an expanded clone.

d_call: TRBD1
v_call: TRBV11-2
j_call: TRBJ2-1
clone_size: few
cdr3_nt: TGTGCCAGCAGCTTAGGACAGGGAATCTACAATGAGCAGTTCTTC
cdr3_aa: CASSLGQGIYNEQFF

d_call: .
v_call: TRBV7-9
j_call: TRBJ1-2
clone_size: .
cdr3_nt: TGTGCCAGCAGCTTAGGGAGAGGAGACATCGGCTACACCTTC
cdr3_aa: CASSLGRGDIGYTF

d_call: .
v_call: TRBV28
j_call: TRBJ1-4
clone_size: .
cdr3_nt: TGTGCCAGCGGCGACGGGGGTAATGAAAAACTGTTTTTT
cdr3_aa: CASGDGGNEKLFF

d_call: TRBD1
v_call: TRBV9
j_call: TRBJ1-4
clone_size: .
cdr3_nt: TGTGCCAGCAGCGTAGGGAACAGGGGGAATGAAAAACTGTTTTTT
cdr3_aa: CASSVGNRGNEKLFF

d_call: .
v_call: TRBV12-3/TRBV12-4
j_call: TRBJ1-2
clone_size: once
cdr3_nt: TGTGCCAGCGTCGGGAGTACCAACTATGGCTACACCTTC
cdr3_aa: CASVGSTNYGYTF

d_call: TRBD1
v_call: TRBV6-5
j_call: TRBJ1-2
clone_size: .
cdr3_nt: TGTGCCAGCAGTTACTCGCGCACAGGGGAGGATGGCTACACCTTC
cdr3_aa: CASSYSRTGEDGYTF

d_call: .
v_call: TRBV2
j_call: TRBJ2-1
clone_size: .
cdr3_nt: TGTGCCAGCAGTGCTCAGGGGTCCTTAGTCGATGAGCAGTTCTTC
cdr3_aa: CASSAQGSLVDEQFF

d_call: .
v_call: TRBV6-1
j_call: TRBJ2-5
clone_size: .
cdr3_nt: TGTGCCAGCAGTGAGGAGACCCAGTACTTC
cdr3_aa: CASSEETQYF

d_call: TRBD1
v_call: TRBV19
j_call: TRBJ1-6
clone_size: .
cdr3_nt: TGTGCCAGTACCGTCACCGGGACAGGGTTAAATTCACCCCTCCACTTT
cdr3_aa: CASTVTGTGLNSPLHF

d_call: TRBD2
v_call: TRBV19
j_call: TRBJ2-3
clone_size: .
cdr3_nt: TGTGCCAGTAGTACGGACACCCGGGGGGAAGATACGCAGTATTTT
cdr3_aa: CASSTDTRGEDTQYF

d_call: .
v_call: TRBV5-1
j_call: TRBJ1-1
clone_size: once
cdr3_nt: TGCGCCAGCAGCTTCGAAGCACAGAACACTGAAGCTTTCTTT
cdr3_aa: CASSFEAQNTEAFF

d_call: .
v_call: TRBV5-1
j_call: TRBJ1-4
clone_size: .
cdr3_nt: TGCGCCAGCAGCTTGGGCCCCTCACCAGAGGAAAAACTGTTTTTT
cdr3_aa: CASSLGPSPEEKLFF

d_call: .
v_call: TRBV28
j_call: TRBJ1-3
clone_size: once
cdr3_nt: TGTGCCAGCAGTCCCCCGATGTTCTCTGGAAACACCATATATTTT
cdr3_aa: CASSPPMFSGNTIYF

d_call: TRBD1
v_call: TRBV14
j_call: TRBJ2-1
clone_size: .
cdr3_nt: TGTGCCAGCAGCCCCGGACAGGGGGCGGACAATGAGCAGTTCTTC
cdr3_aa: CASSPGQGADNEQFF

d_call: .
v_call: TRBV13
j_call: TRBJ1-1
clone_size: few
cdr3_nt: TGTGCCAGCATCCCTTTGGGACGGACAAACACTGAAGCTTTCTTT
cdr3_aa: CASIPLGRTNTEAFF

d_call: .
v_call: TRBV27
j_call: TRBJ1-5
clone_size: once
cdr3_nt: TGTGCCAGCAGCCGGAACGGAGACAATCAGCCCCAGCATTTT
cdr3_aa: CASSRNGDNQPQHF

d_call: .
v_call: TRBV2
j_call: TRBJ1-6
clone_size: .
cdr3_nt: TGTGCCAGCAGAATTTTGTGGGGGGATTCACCCCTCCACTTT
cdr3_aa: CASRILWGDSPLHF

d_call: TRBD2
v_call: TRBV19
j_call: TRBJ2-7
clone_size: once
cdr3_nt: TGTGCCAGTAGTATAGGGCCTAGCGGGAGGGAGTCCTACGAGCAGTACTTC
cdr3_aa: CASSIGPSGRESYEQYF

d_call: .
v_call: TRBV4-1
j_call: TRBJ1-6
clone_size: .
cdr3_nt: TGCGCCAGCAGCCAGGACTGGGTGGGAGATTCACCCCTCCACTTT
cdr3_aa: CASSQDWVGDSPLHF

d_call: .
v_call: TRBV5-1
j_call: TRBJ2-1
clone_size: .
cdr3_nt: TGCGCCAGCAGCTCGCAGGGGACCCCGGTTGACAATGAGCAGTTCTTC
cdr3_aa: CASSSQGTPVDNEQFF

d_call: TRBD1
v_call: TRBV5-6
j_call: TRBJ2-3
clone_size: once
cdr3_nt: TGTGCCAGCAGCCTGACAGGGTCTGGCACAGATACGCAGTATTTT
cdr3_aa: CASSLTGSGTDTQYF

d_call: .
v_call: TRBV11-3
j_call: TRBJ2-2
clone_size: .
cdr3_nt: TGTGCCAGCAGCTTAGCAGGGAATGGGCCCACCGGGGAGCTGTTTTTT
cdr3_aa: CASSLAGNGPTGELFF

d_call: .
v_call: TRBV6-5
j_call: TRBJ1-3
clone_size: .
cdr3_nt: TGTGCCAGCAGTTACTCATCCAGGGAGCCTTGGAACACCATATATTTT
cdr3_aa: CASSYSSREPWNTIYF

d_call: TRBD1
v_call: TRBV2
j_call: TRBJ1-2
clone_size: few
cdr3_nt: TGTGCCAGCAGTGGGGACAGGGGCGACTATGGCTACACCTTC
cdr3_aa: CASSGDRGDYGYTF

d_call: .
v_call: TRBV27
j_call: TRBJ2-3
clone_size: .
cdr3_nt: TGTGCCAGCAGTCGACTTGCCACAGATACGCAGTATTTT
cdr3_aa: CASSRLATDTQYF

d_call: TRBD1
v_call: TRBV11-2
j_call: TRBJ1-5
clone_size: .
cdr3_nt: TGTGCCAGCAGCCTTGGGACAGGGGGCAGTTATAGCAATCAGCCCCAGCATTTT
cdr3_aa: CASSLGTGGSYSNQPQHF

d_call: TRBD2
v_call: TRBV7-3
j_call: TRBJ2-2
clone_size: .
cdr3_nt: TGTGCCAGCAGCTCGGGACTAGAAACCGGGGAGCTGTTTTTT
cdr3_aa: CASSSGLETGELFF

d_call: TRBD1
v_call: TRBV7-9
j_call: TRBJ1-1
clone_size: .
cdr3_nt: TGTGCCAGCAGCTTTCCCCAGGGGGCTCTGGTGAACACTGAAGCTTTCTTT
cdr3_aa: CASSFPQGALVNTEAFF

d_call: TRBD2
v_call: TRBV5-1
j_call: TRBJ2-5
clone_size: .
cdr3_nt: TGCGCCAGCAGCTTGGGGTCTAGCGGCCAAGAGACCCAGTACTTC
cdr3_aa: CASSLGSSGQETQYF

d_call: .
v_call: TRBV7-2
j_call: TRBJ1-3
clone_size: .
cdr3_nt: TGTGCCAGCAGCTTAGTAGGGGGGAGGGGTCGACGAGGGGAGAACACCATATATTTT
cdr3_aa: CASSLVGGRGRRGENTIYF

d_call: .
v_call: TRBV4-1
j_call: TRBJ1-5
clone_size: .
cdr3_nt: TGCGCCAGCAGCCCCCTCATAAATCAGCCCCAGCATTTT
cdr3_aa: CASSPLINQPQHF

d_call: .
v_call: TRBV18
j_call: TRBJ2-7
clone_size: few
cdr3_nt: TGTGCCAGCTCACCCCCAGGGAACTCCTACGAGCAGTACTTC
cdr3_aa: CASSPPGNSYEQYF

d_call: .
v_call: TRBV5-4
j_call: TRBJ1-3
clone_size: .
cdr3_nt: TGTGCCAGCAGCACAGGGAGTCCCTCTGGAAACACCATATATTTT
cdr3_aa: CASSTGSPSGNTIYF

d_call: .
v_call: TRBV19
j_call: TRBJ2-3
clone_size: .
cdr3_nt: TGTGCCAGTAGTGCGACAGGTATTCGCACAGATACGCAGTATTTT
cdr3_aa: CASSATGIRTDTQYF

d_call: .
v_call: TRBV6-6
j_call: TRBJ2-2
clone_size: .
cdr3_nt: TGTGCCAGCAGCCCGAGGGTAACCGGGGAGCTGTTTTTT
cdr3_aa: CASSPRVTGELFF

d_call: .
v_call: TRBV6-2/TRBV6-3
j_call: TRBJ2-3
clone_size: .
cdr3_nt: TGTGCCAGCAGTCGGGCGGACACCCCAGATACGCAGTATTTT
cdr3_aa: CASSRADTPDTQYF

d_call: .
v_call: TRBV2
j_call: TRBJ1-1
clone_size: once
cdr3_nt: TGTGCCAGCACAAGGGAGGGGGGGGCGGACACTGAAGCTTTCTTT
cdr3_aa: CASTREGGADTEAFF

d_call: .
v_call: TRBV3-1/TRBV3-2
j_call: TRBJ1-2
clone_size: .
cdr3_nt: TGTGCCAGCAGCCAATCCGGGTCTCACTATGGCTACACCTTC
cdr3_aa: CASSQSGSHYGYTF

d_call: .
v_call: TRBV2
j_call: TRBJ1-1
clone_size: .
cdr3_nt: TGTGCCAGCAGTGGTTCAGCGTGGAACACTGAAGCTTTCTTT
cdr3_aa: CASSGSAWNTEAFF

d_call: TRBD1
v_call: TRBV5-8
j_call: TRBJ1-3
clone_size: .
cdr3_nt: TGTGCCAGCAGCCGTGGACAGGGGGCTGGAAACACCATATATTTT
cdr3_aa: CASSRGQGAGNTIYF

d_call: .
v_call: TRBV20-1
j_call: TRBJ1-1
clone_size: .
cdr3_nt: TGCAGTGCTCCCTCAGACACTGAAGCTTTCTTT
cdr3_aa: CSAPSDTEAFF

d_call: TRBD2
v_call: TRBV6-1
j_call: TRBJ2-1
clone_size: .
cdr3_nt: TGTGCCAGCAGGGAAAGGGGATCTAGCGGCTACAATGAGCAGTTCTTC
cdr3_aa: CASRERGSSGYNEQFF

d_call: .
v_call: TRBV28
j_call: TRBJ2-1
clone_size: .
cdr3_nt: TGTGCCAGCAGTTTATCCCCTTCTCATCGCTCCTACAATGAGCAGTTCTTC
cdr3_aa: CASSLSPSHRSYNEQFF

d_call: TRBD1
v_call: TRBV24-1
j_call: TRBJ1-1
clone_size: .
cdr3_nt: TGTGCCACCAGTACAGGGGCAAACACTGAAGCTTTCTTT
cdr3_aa: CATSTGANTEAFF

d_call: .
v_call: TRBV2
j_call: TRBJ1-2
clone_size: .
cdr3_nt: TGTGCCAGCGCCACTCACTATGGCTACACCTTC
cdr3_aa: CASATHYGYTF

d_call: TRBD1
v_call: TRBV3-1/TRBV3-2
j_call: TRBJ1-4
clone_size: .
cdr3_nt: TGTGCCAGCAGCCAGGGACCCGGGACAGGTGAAAAACTGTTTTTT
cdr3_aa: CASSQGPGTGEKLFF

d_call: .
v_call: TRBV5-4
j_call: TRBJ2-2
clone_size: .
cdr3_nt: TGTGCCAGCAGTAGGAACACGAACACCGGGGAGCTGTTTTTT
cdr3_aa: CASSRNTNTGELFF

d_call: .
v_call: TRBV2
j_call: TRBJ1-2
clone_size: .
cdr3_nt: TGTGCCAGCGGGGACCGGGCCTCCTATGGCTACACCTTC
cdr3_aa: CASGDRASYGYTF

d_call: .
v_call: TRBV24-1
j_call: TRBJ2-2
clone_size: .
cdr3_nt: TGTGCCACCAGTGTTGACACCGGGGAGCTGTTTTTT
cdr3_aa: CATSVDTGELFF

d_call: .
v_call: TRBV21-1
j_call: TRBJ2-7
clone_size: .
cdr3_nt: TGTGCCAGCAGCAAAGAGCAGGGGGCAGTATCCCCTCAGAGGGGAGGCAGCCAGTACTTC
cdr3_aa: CASSKEQGAVSPQRGGSQYF

d_call: .
v_call: TRBV6-1
j_call: TRBJ1-1
clone_size: .
cdr3_nt: TGTGCCAGCAGTGAGGCGAACACTGAAGCTTTCTTT
cdr3_aa: CASSEANTEAFF

d_call: TRBD1
v_call: TRBV29-1
j_call: TRBJ2-1
clone_size: .
cdr3_nt: TGCAGCGTTCGAGGGGGCAGGGGGATGGATGAGCAGTTCTTC
cdr3_aa: CSVRGGRGMDEQFF

d_call: .
v_call: TRBV6-5
j_call: TRBJ1-1
clone_size: .
cdr3_nt: TGTGCCAGCTCGACAGGCCTGAACACTGAAGCTTTCTTT
cdr3_aa: CASSTGLNTEAFF

d_call: .
v_call: TRBV18
j_call: TRBJ2-1
clone_size: .
cdr3_nt: TGTGCCAGCTCACCAGGGACACGTACGGGCAATGAGCAGTTCTTC
cdr3_aa: CASSPGTRTGNEQFF

d_call: .
v_call: TRBV14
j_call: TRBJ1-2
clone_size: .
cdr3_nt: TGTGCCAGCCGCTCAGTTTGGGGCTATGGCTACACCTTC
cdr3_aa: CASRSVWGYGYTF